The 4 T cell receptor beta chains below come from one sample, sequenced in a study of shared clonotypes between healthy human individuals. Sequencing used immunoSEQ multiplex PCR; TCRdb keeps in-frame clones, though not all of them. The sample holds approximately 1,500,000 clones, 95% to 99% seen once. Sample: naive CD4+ T cells sorted from blood. As to subset: CD45RA+ positively selected. Receptor source: a man aged 25 to 40 in good health.

This clone was observed once. This chain links TRBV19 with TRBJ2-7; possibly TRBD1 for D (6 bases). The germline gives CDR1 LNHDA, CDR2 SQIVND (reference sequence). This CDR3 is 15 amino acids long. The V and J ends lost 10 bases and 4 bases respectively, with 23 bases between them. This CDR3 reads CATNSAGEGAYEQYF. The CDR3 DNA sequence: TGTGCCACCAACTCGGCAGGGGAAGGAGCATACGAGCAGTACTTC.

The chain combines TRBV30 with TRBJ1-2; maybe TRBD1 (6 bases). Germline CDR1 and CDR2: GTSNPN and SVGIG (reference sequence). The V and J ends lost 0 bases and 2 bases respectively, with 10 bases between them. The CDR3 loop spans 14 amino acids. The DNA of the CDR3 is TGTGCCTGGAGTGTCCCGGGGGCGAACTATGGCTACACCTTC. Translating gives CAWSVPGANYGYTF.

V and J are TRBV7-6 and TRBJ1-2; D might be TRBD1 (5 bases). CDR3 length equals 14 residues. Germline loops: CDR1 SGHVS, CDR2 FNYEAQ. With 5 bases removed from V and 2 bases from J, the gap between germline ends came to 12 bases. DNA of the CDR3: TGTGCCAGCAGCCAGGGACCGGGGAACTATGGCTACACCTTC. Amino acids: CASSQGPGNYGYTF. The full variable domain, completed using reference TRBV7-6 and TRBJ1-2, is GAGVSQSPRYKVTKRGQDVALRCDPISGHVSLYWYRQALGQGPEFLTYFNYEAQQDKSGLPNDRFSAERPEGSISTLTIQRTEQRDSAMYRCASSQGPGNYGYTFGSGTRLTVV.

This rearrangement joins TRBV4-2 to TRBJ2-7; D is undetermined. V lost 0 bases to trimming and J lost 2 bases, with 8 bases between them. Germline V gives CDR1 LGHNA, CDR2 YNFKEQ. The CDR3 has 14 amino acids. The DNA for the CDR3 is TGTGCCAGCAGCCAAGAGGCAGCGACCTACGAGCAGTACTTC. Amino acids: CASSQEAATYEQYF.